This T cell receptor beta chain is drawn from a study of blood T cell repertoires in COVID-19. The authors' processing: Amplifying reference gene primers gave estimates of nucleated cell counts. Libraries were prepared by immunoSEQ multiplex PCR; TCRdb keeps only in-frame clonotypes and omits some of them. V and J calls and clone size follow that table, whereas D and trimming were derived from the DNA. In the table there are some 120,000 clones, 90% of which are singletons. The V and J ends lost 4 bases and 2 bases, in that order; junction bases with no gene match: 4. This CDR3 has 15 residues. CDR1 and CDR2 (germline): MNHEY, SVGAGI. Only one count was recorded for this clone.

The sequencing input was peripheral blood. The chain combines TRBV6-5 with TRBJ2-2, with 7 nucleotides matching TRBD2. This receptor was identified in a man aged 45 to 65 with active COVID-19. The CDR3: CASSSGTINTGELFF. DNA for the CDR3: TGTGCCAGCAGTTCCGGGACTATCAACACCGGGGAGCTGTTTTTT.